The sequence of this T cell receptor (beta chain) was determined in a study of cytomegalovirus exposure and HLA in healthy donors (dated by TCRdb to 2017 to 2019). Concerning the study at large: In an earlier analysis of fewer than 750 of the donors, 250 to 350 Gb of sequence data and some 100 million unique TCR beta sequences from roughly 180 million T cells were reported. An early release covering about 600 HLA-typed donors comprised 250 to 350 gigabases of sequencing data and approximately 85 million unique TCR sequences. Of the 350 to 400 genotyped donors, roughly 80% fell in the genetic ancestry cluster associated with self-reported Caucasian donors. The study aimed to test whether cataloging public T cell receptors could reveal signatures of past pathogen exposure. The study used immunosequencing to profile the T cell repertoires of 670 or so subjects and linked those repertoires to cytomegalovirus serostatus. Along with the roughly 670-subject first cohort, a separate validation cohort of around 120 different subjects was used. To predict cytomegalovirus infection status, the study combined high-throughput TCR immunosequencing, statistical association of individual TCRs with disease status, and machine learning. A later analysis re-analyzed previously published TCR beta repertoires from hundreds of donors and added high-resolution HLA genotyping to study TCR occurrence patterns. In the later analysis, no new phenotypic data were used to find candidate immune exposures; instead, reliance was placed on TCR beta sequences and their occurrence across donors. An earlier analysis of about 620 of the donors applied high-throughput TCR beta sequencing to assess whether each TCR beta V gene segment acted as functional or pseudogenic. Donor age, sex, ethnicity and CMV serostatus were collected together with the repertoire data. A later genetic analysis took genome-wide SNP genotypes for about 60% of the roughly 670 donors and used that subset as a discovery cohort. All discovery cohort repertoires had been generated on a single sequencing platform. HLA typing included class I and class II loci at four-digit resolution. The number of typed donors differed by locus: 629-630 for A, B, C, DRB1 and DQB1; approximately 520 for DQA1; some 590 for DPA1; and about 470 for DPB1. Roughly 5 DR-DQ haplotypes were handled as single units for association and clustering, since linkage in the cohort was strong. On average, roughly 250,000 unique TCR beta nucleotide sequences were sequenced per donor among about 400 genotyped donors of the cohort, with about 19% of those sequences being non-productive.

The CDR3 goes from the cysteine to the phenylalanine over 15 residues. The kept DNA is CDR3 alone, 45 bases in frame from the first base. From a lookup of the germline V gene, CDR1 and CDR2 are SGDLS and YYNGEE. A distance of 18 bases separates the germline ends of V and J, which lose 3 bases and 6 bases respectively. The cohort consisted of some 730 healthy bone marrow donors. All cohort members were sampled while nominally healthy, although unrecorded immune exposures were likely present. The donor tested CMV seronegative and was one of the 352 seronegative cohort members. Every donor gave a peripheral blood sample, and the peripheral blood mononuclear cells from that sample were used for TCR beta sequencing. Genomic DNA was extracted from the blood cell samples with the Qiagen DNeasy Blood Extraction Kit. As regards this clone: No antigen is known for it.

What the study reported, not specific to this receptor: A later genetic analysis reported fewer N-insertions in productive TCRs among donors in an Asian-associated ancestry cluster than the approximately 670-donor mean. In vitro tests confirmed that a few of the cytomegalovirus-associated TCR beta chains recognize cytomegalovirus antigens. When HLA alleles, especially DR and DQ, strongly co-occurred, attributing TCR associations to individual alleles was difficult. According to a later analysis, parvovirus B19, influenza, CMV and Epstein-Barr virus appeared linked to several top co-occurrence clusters. In both the original and validation cohorts, the classifier was reported to diagnose cytomegalovirus status with high specificity and sensitivity. In a later analysis, most CMV-associated TCR beta chains were found to appear HLA-restricted, with HLA associations seemingly driven largely by CMV exposure. CMV serostatus was the only immune exposure information available for the cohort. An association between a missense DCLRE1C variant and V-gene and J-gene trimming of TCR beta chains was found in a later genetic analysis and replicated in an independent cohort. Most TCR sequences were observed very rarely across donors, whereas some public TCRs were present in many individuals. An earlier analysis of some 560 of the donors showed that most TCR beta V segments appeared in productive rearrangements either about 87% or about 30% of the time, which broadly matched IMGT annotations. The study listed over 150 TCR beta chains as associated with cytomegalovirus. According to the authors, the approach could potentially be generalized to other disease states and immunological phenotypes. Correlated functional status among segregating V segments might be attributable to linkage disequilibrium, but an unknown experimental factor could not be ruled out. Some IMGT-functional V segments, including TRBV6-2 and TRBV6-3, could not be told apart with the 87-base-pair reads, so those segments were excluded. A further reported finding was that TCR beta sequences accurately predicted the HLA-A and HLA-B alleles for most subjects in the first cohort. Because counts were too low, some 17 rarely observed V segments, including chromosome 9 orphons, were left out of the earlier analysis of a few hundred of the donors. A cluster of highly shared sequence variants was judged likely to be a technical artifact of the sequencing pipeline. Because HLA typing was unavailable for some donors at each locus, only the typed subset was used in association tests. In this cohort, only TCR beta chains were sequenced, and detectable features were limited by the absence of alpha or paired-chain data. Compared with equally common non-associated chains, HLA-associated TCR beta chains in a later analysis were more clonally expanded and had lower generation probabilities. A later analysis associated about 17,000 TCR beta sequences with specific HLA alleles at a false discovery rate of 0.05. Presence/absence analyses assumed roughly uniform sequencing depth across donors, an assumption that may not hold. In a later analysis, the rate of TCR association differed among HLA loci, with DRB1 alleles having the most associated TCRs and HLA-C alleles having the fewest.

Libraries were constructed by the immunoSEQ multiplex PCR assay. A mixture of 60 forward primers for TCR Vbeta segments and 13 reverse primers for TCR Jbeta segments was used in the multiplex PCR. A multiplex PCR assay on genomic DNA amplified the CDR3 region of rearranged TCR beta genes. The amplified TCR beta libraries were sequenced on the Illumina HiSeq System as 87-base-pair reads. As for the authors' bioinformatics: A later analysis tallied 70 million to 100 million unique TCR beta chains across the 700 or so repertoires, and some 10 million of those chains were shared by two or more donors. Raw reads were error-corrected and collapsed into unique sequences with a nearest-neighbor algorithm that merged closely related sequences to remove PCR and sequencing errors. Alignment of CDR3 sequences to IMGT reference sequences was used to assign V, D and J gene segments. Each retained sequence needed at least a six-nucleotide match to both a V gene segment and a J gene segment. A rearrangement counted as productive if the CDR3 had no stop codons and remained in frame with V and J, and every other rearrangement counted as non-productive. CDR3 was defined by IMGT convention, running from the second conserved V-encoded cysteine to the conserved J-encoded phenylalanine. Sequences without an unambiguous match to a single V gene segment were excluded from the earlier analysis of about 640 of the donors. In an earlier analysis of 587 of the donors, a V segment was called functional when productive rearrangements were above 56.7%, and segregating when the standard deviation between donors exceeded 5%. A statistical classification framework was built for diagnosing cytomegalovirus status from the catalog of TCR beta chain sequences. A later analysis assigned V and J genes by comparing TCR nucleotide sequences with IMGT/GENE-DB human TR gene sequences. Using the TCRdist pipeline, a later analysis assigned CDR3 sequences along with most-parsimonious VDJ recombination scenarios. In a later analysis, each TCR beta chain was defined by its CDR3 amino acid sequence together with its V-gene family, and reads lacking a unique V-gene family were excluded. As a way to deal with suspected cross-contamination and a sequencing artifact, a later analysis dropped approximately 570 nucleotide sequences that were highly shared and had low generation probability. For each public chain, a later analysis derived a clonal expansion index from normalized ranks of inferred template counts within each repertoire. Generation probabilities in a later analysis came from a VDJ recombination model fitted to out-of-frame rearrangements, and those results were checked against IGoR. A later analysis scored TCR-TCR, TCR-HLA and TCR-CMV co-occurrence with hypergeometric tests, applying a repertoire-size bias correction to TCR pairs. To estimate false discovery rates, a later analysis permuted the HLA or CMV assignments 20 times. In a later analysis, co-occurring TCRs were grouped using DBSCAN, with TCRdist sequence similarity added in when clustering inside HLA-allele-positive subsets. Repertoires with fewer than 30,000 or more than 120,000 public chains were left out of co-occurrence clustering, as were four to six repertoires with anomalous nucleotide sharing. The table was pulled from immuneACCESS by TCRdb, which kept in-frame rearrangements only. Such tables lose some clones; where checked, under half of the loss comes from unresolved V genes, and the rest has no known cause. V, J and clone size reflect that table, while D and trimming were determined from the DNA. The table for this sample records 40,000 to 50,000 clones. Clones ranked in the top ten supply more than 0.95% of the sample.

Sequenced material: PBMCs. This clonotype originated in a woman between 40 and 55 years old in good health and CMV-seronegative. The chain joins TRBV9 to TRBJ2-5; TRBD2 is a weak D gene call, 5 bases matching. In nucleotide form, the sequence is TGTGCCAGCAGCGCCGATGTGTCGGGATCGAAGACCCAGTACTTC. Translated, this gives CASSADVSGSKTQYF.